One sample yielded the 3 T cell receptor beta chains listed below, sequenced in a study of human T cells and chemical hapten exposure. TCRdb reprocessed the RACE reads with MiXCR, giving one entry per CDR3 protein. The table lists fewer than 350,000 distinct CDR3 sequences, around 7.3% of them singletons. Time point here: pre-sensitization, week 0. As to treatment: therapeutic diphenylcyclopropenone sensitization with weekly scalp DPC. The sequencing here drew on whole blood, taken in connection with sensitization to the hapten diphenylcyclopropenone (DPC). The receptors originated from a man aged 18 to 29 with alopecia areata. Some clones in this sample may be carry-over from other donors' samples.

The rearrangement joins TRBV7-9 to TRBJ2-3, with 10 bases that match TRBD2. The V and J ends lost 0 bases and 2 bases, in that order; junction bases with no gene match: 14. The CDR3 totals 20 residues. The germline V gene encodes CDR1 SEHNR and CDR2 FQNEAQ (reference sequence). CDR3 sequence (DNA): TGTGCCAGCAGCTTAGCGGGGGCTTTGACTAGCGGGCCCTACACAGATACGCAGTATTTT. It translates to CASSLAGALTSGPYTDTQYF.

V usage is TRBV25-1 and J usage is TRBJ1-1; 8 bases align to TRBD1. The CDR3 has 15 residues. Trimming cost V 1 base and J 8 bases; bases outside gene matches: 9. Per germline, CDR1 MGHDK and CDR2 SYGVNS. The CDR3 loop reads CASSESRGQVREAFF. CDR3 bases: TGTGCCAGCAGTGAATCCAGGGGGCAGGTCCGAGAAGCTTTCTTT.

The chain carries TRBV28 and TRBJ2-6; 12 bases are shared with TRBD1. The CDR3 has 19 amino acids. V gave up 6 bases and J gave up 2 bases; unmatched junction bases: 11. Germline V CDR1 and CDR2: MDHEN, SYDVKM. CDR3 loop: CASSSGTGGAYAGANVLTF. The CDR3 DNA sequence: TGTGCCAGCAGCTCCGGGACAGGGGGCGCCTATGCTGGGGCCAACGTCCTGACTTTC.